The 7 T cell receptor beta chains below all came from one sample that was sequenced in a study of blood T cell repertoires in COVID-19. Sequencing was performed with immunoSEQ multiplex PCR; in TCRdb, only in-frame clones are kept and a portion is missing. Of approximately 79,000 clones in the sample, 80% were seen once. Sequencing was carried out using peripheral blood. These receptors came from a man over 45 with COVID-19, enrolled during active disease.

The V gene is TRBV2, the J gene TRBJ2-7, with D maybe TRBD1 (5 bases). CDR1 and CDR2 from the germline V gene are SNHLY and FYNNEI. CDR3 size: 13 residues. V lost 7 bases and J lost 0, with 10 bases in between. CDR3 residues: CASTDTFSYEQYF. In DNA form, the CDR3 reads TGTGCCAGCACGGACACCTTCTCCTACGAGCAGTACTTC.

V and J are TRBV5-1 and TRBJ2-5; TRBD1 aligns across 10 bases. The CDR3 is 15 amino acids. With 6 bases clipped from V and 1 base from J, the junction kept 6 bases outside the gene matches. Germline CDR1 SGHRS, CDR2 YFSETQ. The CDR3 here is CASTLRTGGQETQYF. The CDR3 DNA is TGCGCCAGCACACTTCGGACAGGGGGCCAAGAGACCCAGTACTTC.

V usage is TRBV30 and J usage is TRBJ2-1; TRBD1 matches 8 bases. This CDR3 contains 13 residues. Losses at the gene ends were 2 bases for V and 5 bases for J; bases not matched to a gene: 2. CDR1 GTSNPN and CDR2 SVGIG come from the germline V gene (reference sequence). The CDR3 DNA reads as TGTGCCTGGAGTTCGACAGGGGACAATGAGCAGTTCTTC. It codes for CAWSSTGDNEQFF.

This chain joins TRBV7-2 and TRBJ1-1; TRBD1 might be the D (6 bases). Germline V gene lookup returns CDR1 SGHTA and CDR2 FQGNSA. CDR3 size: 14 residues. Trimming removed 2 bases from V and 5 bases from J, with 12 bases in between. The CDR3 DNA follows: TGTGCCAGCAGCTTAAGGGGGGGCAGAACTGAAGCTTTCTTT. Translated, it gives CASSLRGGRTEAFF.

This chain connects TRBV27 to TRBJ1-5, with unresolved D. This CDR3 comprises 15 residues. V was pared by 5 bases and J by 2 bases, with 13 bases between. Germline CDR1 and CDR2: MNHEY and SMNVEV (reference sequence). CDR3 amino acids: CASSPGSGGNQPQHF. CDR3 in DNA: TGTGCCAGCAGTCCCGGATCGGGTGGCAATCAGCCCCAGCATTTT.

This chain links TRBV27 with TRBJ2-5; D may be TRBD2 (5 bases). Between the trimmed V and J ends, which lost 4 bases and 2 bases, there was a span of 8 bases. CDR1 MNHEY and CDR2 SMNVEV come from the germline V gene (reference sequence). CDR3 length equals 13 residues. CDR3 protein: CASSYREQETQYF. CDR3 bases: TGTGCCAGCAGTTATCGGGAACAAGAGACCCAGTACTTC.

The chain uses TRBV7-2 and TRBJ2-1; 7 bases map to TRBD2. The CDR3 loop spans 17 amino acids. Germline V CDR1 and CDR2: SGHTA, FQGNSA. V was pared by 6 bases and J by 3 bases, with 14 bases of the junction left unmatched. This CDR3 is CASRPPLGGSGYNEQFF. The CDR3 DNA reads TGTGCCAGCAGACCACCCCTCGGGGGGAGTGGCTACAATGAGCAGTTCTTC.